What follows describes a single TCR beta chain. The data belong to a study of blood T cell repertoires in COVID-19. The overall study: Some COVID-19 samples were acute and others convalescent; all came from the United States, Italy and Spain.

Authors' data handling: Using reference gene primer amplification, nucleated cell counts were estimated. Only in-frame clones appear in the TCRdb table, and some are missing; sequencing was by immunoSEQ multiplex PCR. The V and J calls and clone size come from that table; D and trimming were worked out from the DNA. Here the sample spans approximately 140,000 clones, about four fifths being singletons. Sequencing was carried out using peripheral blood. The clonotype originates from a human donor in a cohort sampled during active COVID-19.

CDR3 in DNA: TGTGCCTGGAGTGTAGGGACAGGGGGCTTTAGCAATCAGCCCCAGCATTTT. Its translation: CAWSVGTGGFSNQPQHF. The J gene is TRBJ1-5, the V gene TRBV30; 12 bases are a match to TRBD1. The CDR3 is 17 residues long. Trimming removed 0 bases from V and 0 bases from J; junction bases left unmatched: 3. Germline V gives CDR1 GTSNPN, CDR2 SVGIG (reference sequence).